The 27 T cell receptor beta chains reported below all come from one sample, sequenced in a study of blood T cell repertoires in COVID-19. Only in-frame clones appear in the TCRdb table, and some are missing; sequencing was by immunoSEQ multiplex PCR. Seen here are fewer than 200,000 clones, over 75% observed once, and the top ten hold about 2.7%. The source material was peripheral blood. These receptors were taken from a man aged 40-50 years with active or convalescent COVID-19.

With regard to this clone: Additional DNA sequences in this sample encode the identical CDR3. The chain links TRBV27 to TRBJ1-5, with 7 bases fitting TRBD1. Germline V gives CDR1 MNHEY, CDR2 SMNVEV (reference sequence). Unmatched junction bases numbered 13, after V lost 4 bases and J lost 1 base. This CDR3 comprises 18 residues. CDR3 sequence reads: CASSSRTGSLRSNQPQHF. The CDR3 nucleotides are TGTGCCAGCAGTTCAAGGACAGGTTCGTTAAGAAGCAATCAGCCCCAGCATTTT.

The chain carries TRBV4-1 and TRBJ2-1; the match to TRBD1 covers 7 bases. The ends lost 0 bases at V and 5 bases at J; junction bases unmatched: 4. Germline V gene data show CDR1 as MGHRA and CDR2 as YSYEKL. The CDR3 has 15 residues. CDR3 region: CASSQEGTANNEQFF. The CDR3 bases are TGCGCCAGCAGCCAAGAAGGGACAGCTAACAATGAGCAGTTCTTC.

The genes are TRBV2 and TRBJ1-6; D is undetermined. V was shortened by 9 bases and J by 8 bases, with 14 bases between the two germline ends. Germline values: CDR1 SNHLY, CDR2 FYNNEI. There are 13 residues in the CDR3. CDR3 region: CASQYSADSPLHF. CDR3 coding DNA: TGTGCCAGTCAGTATTCGGCGGATTCACCCCTCCACTTT.

The genes are TRBV28 and TRBJ1-2; D remains unclear. The CDR3 extends over 13 amino acids. The germline V and J ends were trimmed by 6 bases and 2 bases, with 10 bases remaining between them. Germline V lookup: CDR1 MDHEN, CDR2 SYDVKM. The chain's CDR3 is CASRVGPNYGYTF. Here the CDR3 DNA reads TGTGCCAGCAGGGTTGGGCCCAACTATGGCTACACCTTC.

This clone was observed once. The chain joins TRBV5-1 to TRBJ1-2; no clear D gene. V lost 0 bases, J lost 2 bases, and 8 bases lay in between. The CDR3 covers 14 residues. Germline V gene data show CDR1 as SGHRS and CDR2 as YFSETQ. This CDR3 reads CASSLGGRNYGYTF. CDR3 in DNA: TGCGCCAGCAGCTTGGGTGGCAGAAACTATGGCTACACCTTC. The full variable domain, rest sourced from reference TRBV5-1 and TRBJ1-2, is KAGVTQTPRYLIKTRGQQVTLSCSPISGHRSVSWYQQTPGQGLQFLFEYFSETQRNKGNFPGRFSGRQFSNSRSEMNVSTLELGDSALYLCASSLGGRNYGYTFGSGTRLTVV.

The chain is built from TRBV3-1 (or the pseudogene TRBV3-2) and TRBJ1-3; maybe TRBD1 (5 bases). Germline values: CDR1 LGHDT, CDR2 YNNKEL (reference sequence). The CDR3 contains 15 residues. The V and J ends lost 3 bases and 0 bases respectively, with 9 bases between them. CDR3 region: CASSQGLLSGNTIYF. CDR3 nucleotides: TGTGCCAGCAGCCAGGGGCTACTCTCTGGAAACACCATATATTTT.

The rearrangement uses TRBV14 and TRBJ2-1; D call uncertain. In germline, CDR1 is SGHDN, CDR2 FVKESK. The ends were cut back, 1 base at V and 4 bases at J, with 5 bases in the middle. This CDR3 has 13 residues. The CDR3 is CASSQVGYNEQFF. In DNA, the CDR3 is TGTGCCAGCAGCCAAGTCGGTTACAATGAGCAGTTCTTC.

The V call is TRBV7-9, the J call TRBJ2-7; D is undetermined. This CDR3 spans 14 amino acids. Germline V gene lookup returns CDR1 SEHNR and CDR2 FQNEAQ (reference sequence). V shed 1 base and J shed 3 bases, with 10 bases lying between them. CDR3 region: CASSLVGSSYEQYF. The CDR3, as DNA: TGTGCCAGCAGCTTAGTGGGCAGCAGCTACGAGCAGTACTTC.

The rearrangement uses TRBV4-1 and TRBJ2-7, with 8 bases lining up with TRBD2. The germline gives CDR1 MGHRA, CDR2 YSYEKL. CDR3 size: 16 residues. Unmatched junction bases numbered 11, after V lost 7 bases and J lost 0 bases. The CDR3, as DNA: TGCGCCAGCACCCGAGGTAGCGGGGATAACTCCTACGAGCAGTACTTC. It codes for CASTRGSGDNSYEQYF.

The sample holds one count of this clone. This chain links TRBV14 with TRBJ1-2; TRBD1 might be the D (5 bases). V was shortened by 3 bases and J by 4 bases, with 18 bases between the two germline ends. The CDR3 is 16 residues long. Germline V lookup: CDR1 SGHDN, CDR2 FVKESK. CDR3 sequence: CASSHDNRPQTYGYTF. The CDR3, as DNA: TGTGCCAGCAGCCACGACAACAGGCCGCAGACCTATGGCTACACCTTC. Complete variable domain (other parts from reference TRBV14 and TRBJ1-2): EAGVTQFPSHSVIEKGQTVTLRCDPISGHDNLYWYRRVMGKEIKFLLHFVKESKQDESGMPNNRFLAERTGGTYSTLKVQPAELEDSGVYFCASSHDNRPQTYGYTFGSGTRLTVV.

The chain links TRBV21-1 to TRBJ2-7; whether TRBD2, the table's D call, matches the DNA was not checked. TRBV21-1 has pseudogene status. CDR3 length equals 16 residues. CDR3: CASSKAFGGAPYEQYF. CDR3 nucleotide sequence: TGTGCCAGCAGCAAAGCTTTCGGGGGGGCCCCCTACGAGCAGTACTTC.

The chain employs TRBV6-4 and TRBJ1-1, with a possible D match to TRBD1 (5 bases). CDR1 and CDR2 (germline): MRHNA, SNTAGT. This CDR3 is 13 amino acids long. Trimming removed 6 bases from V and 1 base from J, with 9 bases in between. The CDR3 nucleotides read TGTGCCAGCAGATCCCAGGGGAACACTGAAGCTTTCTTT. Its translation is CASRSQGNTEAFF.

The chain combines TRBV4-3 with TRBJ1-2; no reliable D call. The CDR3 totals 15 residues. Germline lookup yields CDR1 LGHNA and CDR2 YSLEER. Trimming removed 0 bases at V and 2 bases at J, with 10 bases between. The DNA of the CDR3 is TGCGCCAGCAGCCAAGACTCAGGCGTAAACTATGGCTACACCTTC. Translation gives CASSQDSGVNYGYTF.

V usage is TRBV5-4 and J usage is TRBJ1-1, with D perhaps matching TRBD1 (5 bases). The V end lost 1 base, the J end lost 1 base, and 11 bases lay between the germline ends. Germline V gives CDR1 SGHNT, CDR2 YYREEE (reference sequence). The length of the CDR3 is 15 residues. The CDR3 spells CASSLRGGANTEAFF. The DNA for the CDR3 is TGTGCCAGCAGCTTGAGAGGAGGGGCGAACACTGAAGCTTTCTTT.

This chain links TRBV7-3 with TRBJ1-1; 7 bases are a match to TRBD1. The CDR3 loop spans 13 amino acids. Germline CDR1 is SGHTA and CDR2 is FQGTGA. After removal of 4 bases from V and 4 bases from J, the junction contained 3 bases not matched to a gene. Here the CDR3 reads CASSSDRATEAFF. CDR3 sequence (DNA): TGTGCCAGCAGCTCAGACAGGGCCACTGAAGCTTTCTTT.

The chain has TRBV18 and TRBJ2-7; 11 bases agree with TRBD1. The trim removed 4 bases at V and 5 bases at J, leaving 10 bases unmatched. The CDR3 consists of 16 residues. Per the germline V gene, CDR1 is KGHSH and CDR2 is LQKENI. For the CDR3, the DNA is TGTGCCAGCTCACTCAAACTCAGGGACAGGGGGGACGAGCAGTACTTC. This sequence encodes CASSLKLRDRGDEQYF.

This chain connects TRBV14 to TRBJ1-1; a weak D match, TRBD1 (6 bases). V lost 4 bases, J lost 1 base, and 13 bases lay in between. The V gene's germline CDR1 is SGHDN and CDR2 FVKESK. CDR3 size: 15 residues. The CDR3 is CASSPWGHPNTEAFF. DNA for the CDR3: TGTGCCAGCAGCCCTTGGGGACACCCGAACACTGAAGCTTTCTTT.

This chain joins TRBV4-2 and TRBJ2-1; 10 bases map to TRBD2. The CDR3 loop spans 17 amino acids. Germline CDR1 is LGHNA and CDR2 is YNFKEQ. With 1 base clipped from V and 8 bases from J, the junction kept 11 bases outside the gene matches. The CDR3 DNA follows: TGTGCCAGCAGCCAAGTTTCGAAGCGGGGGGGCCTTTATGAGCAGTTCTTC. This encodes CASSQVSKRGGLYEQFF.

V and J are TRBV19 and TRBJ1-2; D not certain. The V gene lost 7 bases and the J gene lost 1 base, with 10 bases spanning the gap. The germline CDR1 and CDR2 sequences are LNHDA and SQIVND (reference sequence). The CDR3 has 13 amino acids. CDR3 residues: CASTQNLNYGYTF. In DNA form, the CDR3 reads TGTGCCAGTACCCAGAATCTTAACTATGGCTACACCTTC.

V is TRBV4-2 and J is TRBJ1-1; TRBD1 matches 8 bases. The V gene's germline CDR1 is LGHNA and CDR2 YNFKEQ. The V gene end was trimmed by 3 bases and the J gene end by 3 bases; junction bases not matched to a gene: 6. The CDR3 is 15 residues long. CDR3: CASSHDGQGDTEAFF. CDR3 nucleotides: TGTGCCAGCAGCCATGACGGACAGGGAGACACTGAAGCTTTCTTT.

V is TRBV9 and J is TRBJ1-2; TRBD1 matches 8 bases. The J segment lost 6 bases and the V segment lost 3 bases, leaving 10 bases of the junction unmatched. This CDR3 is 15 amino acids long. Germline loops: CDR1 SGDLS, CDR2 YYNGEE. The CDR3 protein is CASSADRGSYDGYTF. DNA of the CDR3: TGTGCCAGCAGCGCTGACAGGGGCTCCTATGATGGCTACACCTTC.

The chain links TRBV10-1 to TRBJ2-3, with D maybe TRBD1 (6 bases). From germline, CDR1 is WNHNN and CDR2 SYGVQD (reference sequence). V was shortened by 6 bases and J by 0 bases, with 13 bases between the two germline ends. The length of the CDR3 is 15 residues. The CDR3 loop is CASRTRQVSTDTQYF. The DNA of the CDR3 is TGCGCCAGCAGAACTCGACAGGTGAGCACAGATACGCAGTATTTT.

The chain links TRBV5-6 to TRBJ2-3; TRBD1 matches 8 bases. This CDR3 has 16 residues. With V trimmed by 2 bases and J by 2 bases, 7 bases remained unmatched. The germline V gene encodes CDR1 SGHDT and CDR2 YYEEEE. The CDR3 bases are TGTGCCAGCAGCTTTCTGGGCCAGGGGGCCACAGATACGCAGTATTTT. Encoded protein: CASSFLGQGATDTQYF.

A single count supports this clone. The genes are TRBV2 and TRBJ1-5; maybe TRBD1 (5 bases). Trimming took off 3 bases at V and 4 bases at J, with 10 bases between the two ends. Per the germline V gene, CDR1 is SNHLY and CDR2 is FYNNEI. The CDR3 has 14 residues. In DNA, the CDR3 is TGTGCCAGCAGTGATCGGGGGAAAAATCAGCCCCAGCATTTT. This sequence encodes CASSDRGKNQPQHF.

This rearrangement joins TRBV11-2 to TRBJ2-5; D is ambiguous. V was trimmed by 0 bases and J by 4 bases, leaving 12 bases between them. This CDR3 has 15 amino acids. CDR1 is SGHAT, CDR2 FQNNGV, per germline. The CDR3 DNA reads as TGTGCCAGCAGCTTAGATCGGGTTCGGTCAGAGACCCAGTACTTC. As protein: CASSLDRVRSETQYF.

The CDR3 sequence: CASSPATALSGNTIYF. CDR3 bases: TGTGCCAGCTCACCGGCGACAGCCCTCTCTGGAAACACCATATATTTT. The chain uses TRBV18 and TRBJ1-3; maybe TRBD1 (5 bases). The V end was cut by 3 bases, the J end by 0 bases, with 12 bases between. The CDR3 has 16 residues. The germline V gene encodes CDR1 KGHSH and CDR2 LQKENI. The full variable domain, its missing parts supplied by reference TRBV18 and TRBJ1-3, is NAGVMQNPRHLVRRRGQEARLRCSPMKGHSHVYWYRQLPEEGLKFMVYLQKENIIDESGMPKERFSAEFPKEGPSILRIQQVVRGDSAAYFCASSPATALSGNTIYFGEGSWLTVV.

The chain recombines TRBV14 with TRBJ1-1; tentatively, D is TRBD1 (6 bases). There are 17 residues in the CDR3. Trimming took off 3 bases at V and 7 bases at J, with 24 bases between the two ends. Germline V gene data show CDR1 as SGHDN and CDR2 as FVKESK. In DNA form, the CDR3 reads TGTGCCAGCAGCCAGGGAGTCGGTACCCGGCAGACAGGTGAAGCTTTCTTT. Residues: CASSQGVGTRQTGEAFF.